One sample yielded the 29 T cell receptor beta chains listed below, sequenced in a study of shared clonotypes between healthy human individuals. CD45RO-negative, CCR7-selected cells formed the naive CD8 fraction, which excluded terminally differentiated effector memory CD45RA+ cells. Method: immunoSEQ multiplex PCR; TCRdb's copy keeps in-frame clones and lacks some. The sample has approximately 2,200,000 clones; more than 85% are singletons. The specimen sequenced was naive CD8+ T cells from PBMCs. Source of these receptors: a man between 18 and 29 years old in good health. Some clones in this sample may be carry-over from other donors' samples.

This chain joins TRBV27 and TRBJ1-2, with unresolved D. This CDR3 spans 14 amino acids. Trimming took 6 bases from V and 2 from J, leaving 13 bases between them. CDR1 and CDR2 (germline): MNHEY, SMNVEV (reference sequence). The DNA for the CDR3 is TGTGCCAGCAGCCCTGAGGGAGTGAACTATGGCTACACCTTC. This sequence encodes CASSPEGVNYGYTF.

This chain joins TRBV11-2 and TRBJ2-7; the match to TRBD1 covers 7 bases. Trimming took 5 bases from V and 5 from J; bases not matched to a gene: 3. Germline V gene lookup returns CDR1 SGHAT and CDR2 FQNNGV. The CDR3 is 12 amino acids. Here the CDR3 DNA reads TGTGCCAGCAGCCCGACAGGGAACGAGCAGTACTTC. Protein: CASSPTGNEQYF.

The CDR3 nucleotides are TGTGCCAGCAGCCCGGGTCTTTTCATGAACACTGAAGCTTTCTTT. Its protein product is CASSPGLFMNTEAFF. The chain is built from TRBV11-2 and TRBJ1-1; unclear D gene. Germline V CDR1 and CDR2: SGHAT, FQNNGV. The V and J ends lost 5 bases and 0 bases respectively, with 13 bases between them. The CDR3 is made up of 15 amino acids.

The sample holds a few counts of this clone. The genes are TRBV5-6 and TRBJ1-1; D is ambiguous. V was clipped by 3 bases and J by 1 base, with 7 bases between them. This CDR3 region has 13 residues. Germline V CDR1 and CDR2: SGHDT, YYEEEE. In DNA form, the CDR3 reads TGTGCCAGCAGCTCTCGGGGGAACACTGAAGCTTTCTTT. This sequence encodes CASSSRGNTEAFF.

This chain uses TRBV7-6 with TRBJ2-1; D uncertain. Trimming pared 0 bases from V and 10 bases from J, leaving 10 bases between. CDR1 SGHVS and CDR2 FNYEAQ come from the germline V gene. The CDR3 is 13 amino acids. CDR3 DNA sequence: TGTGCCAGCAGCTTAGCGGTAGATTACGAGCAGTTCTTC. Its protein product is CASSLAVDYEQFF.

V usage is TRBV19 and J usage is TRBJ2-3; D tentatively fits TRBD1 or TRBD2 (5 bases each). Trimming left V 7 bases short and J 5 bases short, with 13 bases between. CDR1 is LNHDA, CDR2 SQIVND, per germline (reference sequence). The CDR3 is 13 residues long. CDR3 in amino acids: CASNQGVGDTQYF. CDR3 nucleotides: TGTGCCAGTAACCAGGGAGTGGGAGATACGCAGTATTTT.

The J gene is TRBJ2-3, the V gene TRBV5-1, with no clear D. The CDR3 is made up of 17 amino acids. Deletions cut 1 base from V and 2 bases from J, with 17 bases between. Germline V gene lookup returns CDR1 SGHRS and CDR2 YFSETQ. The CDR3 spells CASSLLTPIAFTDTQYF. The DNA of the CDR3 is TGCGCCAGCAGCTTGTTGACACCTATAGCTTTCACAGATACGCAGTATTTT.

Only one count was recorded for this clone. The chain combines TRBV5-8 with TRBJ2-7; D gene uncertain. V dropped 8 bases and J dropped 4 bases, with 7 bases sitting between them. Germline V gives CDR1 SGHTS, CDR2 YDEGEE. This CDR3 comprises 10 residues. In DNA, the CDR3 is TGTGCCAGTGCTTGGTACGAGCAGTACTTC. This encodes CASAWYEQYF.

The V call is TRBV13, the J call TRBJ2-6; 7 nucleotides match TRBD1. V was clipped by 4 bases and J by 4 bases; unmatched bases: 7. Germline values: CDR1 PRHDT, CDR2 FYEKMQ (reference sequence). The CDR3 consists of 16 residues. CDR3 region: CASSSDRASGANVLTF. The CDR3 DNA is TGTGCCAGCAGCTCCGACAGGGCTTCCGGGGCCAACGTCCTGACTTTC.

The chain has TRBV13 and TRBJ2-1, with D tentatively TRBD1 (6 bases). Deletions cut 0 bases from V and 7 bases from J, with 10 bases between. Germline loops: CDR1 PRHDT, CDR2 FYEKMQ (reference sequence). The CDR3 is made up of 14 amino acids. The CDR3: CASSLGQGGNEQFF. The CDR3 nucleotides are TGTGCCAGCAGCTTAGGACAGGGTGGGAATGAGCAGTTCTTC.

The genes are TRBV6-5 and TRBJ2-5; 9 positions agree with TRBD1. Per germline, CDR1 MNHEY and CDR2 SVGAGI. The CDR3 runs 16 residues. Trimming cost V 1 base and J 4 bases; bases outside gene matches: 7. The CDR3 nucleotides read TGTGCCAGCAGTTACTTAGGGACAGGGTCGCGAGAGACCCAGTACTTC. Translating it yields CASSYLGTGSRETQYF.

This chain uses TRBV6-5 with TRBJ2-3; TRBD2 might be the D (6 bases). The CDR3 has 15 amino acids. Germline assignment: CDR1 MNHEY and CDR2 SVGAGI. Trimming removed 6 bases at V and 0 bases at J, with 13 bases between. This CDR3 is CASRLGGISTDTQYF. CDR3 bases: TGTGCCAGCAGACTCGGCGGGATAAGCACAGATACGCAGTATTTT.

This clone was observed a few times. The chain recombines TRBV19 with TRBJ1-5; 8 bases are shared with TRBD1. The CDR3 runs 13 residues. The J segment lost 5 bases and the V segment lost 5 bases, leaving 2 bases of the junction unmatched. Germline CDR1 is LNHDA and CDR2 is SQIVND (reference sequence). CDR3: CASSYRGDQPQHF. CDR3 nucleotides: TGTGCCAGTAGTTACAGGGGGGATCAGCCCCAGCATTTT.

The chain joins TRBV7-6 to TRBJ1-1, with D uncertain. Germline V gene lookup returns CDR1 SGHVS and CDR2 FNYEAQ. The CDR3 loop spans 13 amino acids. V lost 3 bases and J lost 1, with 6 bases in between. CDR3 nucleotide sequence: TGTGCCAGCAGCTTTAATAGGAACACTGAAGCTTTCTTT. Translation: CASSFNRNTEAFF.

This chain connects TRBV12-5 to TRBJ2-2, with 7 nucleotides matching TRBD1. Germline-derived CDR1 and CDR2 are LGHNT and FRNRAP. This CDR3 spans 14 amino acids. V was pared by 3 bases and J by 5 bases, with 3 bases of the junction left unmatched. The CDR3 DNA reads as TGTGCTAGTGGTTTTGCGACAGGGACCGGGGAGCTGTTTTTT. Protein: CASGFATGTGELFF.

In its sample, this clone was seen a few times. The same CDR3 arises from other DNA sequences in this sample as well. This chain connects TRBV2 to TRBJ2-7; 8 nucleotides align to TRBD2. The CDR3 totals 13 residues. Germline V lookup: CDR1 SNHLY, CDR2 FYNNEI. Losses at the gene ends were 5 bases for V and 0 bases for J; bases not matched to a gene: 0. The CDR3 DNA reads TGTGCCAGCAGTCTAGCGGGCTCCTACGAGCAGTACTTC. Translating it yields CASSLAGSYEQYF.

This chain links TRBV10-3 with TRBJ2-7; no firm D call. From germline, CDR1 is ENHRY and CDR2 SYGVKD. This CDR3 region has 13 residues. Trimming stripped 6 bases from V and 5 bases from J, with 14 bases between. This chain's CDR3 is CAISVLKTHEQYF. CDR3 sequence (DNA): TGTGCCATCAGCGTATTGAAGACCCACGAGCAGTACTTC.

The V call is TRBV28, the J call TRBJ2-5, with 11 bases aligning to TRBD2. The V and J ends lost 2 bases and 3 bases, in that order; junction bases with no gene match: 14. The germline V gene has CDR1 MDHEN and CDR2 SYDVKM. The CDR3 sequence is 19 residues long. The CDR3 DNA reads as TGTGCCAGCAGTTTAGAATGGCGGCTAGCGGGAGGAAGGAAAGAGACCCAGTACTTC. This encodes CASSLEWRLAGGRKETQYF.

As concerns this clone: The sample has other DNA sequences that encode this CDR3 too. This rearrangement joins TRBV6-6 to TRBJ1-1; D gene uncertain. From germline, CDR1 is MNHNY and CDR2 SVGAGI (reference sequence). V was shortened by 2 bases and J by 4 bases, with 5 bases between the two germline ends. The CDR3 spans 12 residues. The CDR3 loop is CASSYVGTEAFF. CDR3 DNA sequence: TGTGCCAGCAGTTACGTGGGCACTGAAGCTTTCTTT.

This chain connects TRBV5-1 to TRBJ2-1; 9 bases agree with TRBD2. CDR1 is SGHRS and CDR2 is YFSETQ in the germline V gene. CDR3 length equals 15 residues. V lost 4 bases to trimming and J lost 6 bases; unmatched junction nucleotides: 8. CDR3 loop: CASSPAAGGPNEQFF. The CDR3, as DNA: TGCGCCAGCAGCCCGGCAGCGGGAGGTCCCAATGAGCAGTTCTTC.

J is TRBJ1-1 and V is TRBV4-1; D remains ambiguous. The germline V gene has CDR1 MGHRA and CDR2 YSYEKL. The CDR3 runs to 15 residues. V was clipped by 0 bases and J by 0 bases, with 8 bases between them. The CDR3 spells CASSQEDDLNTEAFF. CDR3 nucleotide sequence: TGCGCCAGCAGCCAAGAGGACGATTTGAACACTGAAGCTTTCTTT.

The J gene is TRBJ1-4, the V gene TRBV27; D unclear. Between the trimmed V and J ends, which lost 6 bases and 8 bases, there was a span of 19 bases. This CDR3 contains 15 residues. Germline CDR1 reads MNHEY; CDR2 reads SMNVEV (reference sequence). CDR3 loop: CASRKLTGIGEKLFF. The CDR3 DNA is TGTGCCAGCAGGAAGCTAACGGGGATAGGGGAAAAACTGTTTTTT.

This clone has only one observation. The rearrangement joins TRBV27 to TRBJ2-7; 13 bases match TRBD2. Germline CDR1 is MNHEY and CDR2 is SMNVEV (reference sequence). V dropped 6 bases and J dropped 0; count of bases not matched to a gene: 5. CDR3 length equals 16 residues. The CDR3 loop is CASRRLAGGSSYEQYF. The CDR3 coding sequence is TGTGCCAGCAGACGACTAGCGGGAGGAAGCTCCTACGAGCAGTACTTC.

The chain carries TRBV6-6 and TRBJ2-7; 9 nucleotides line up with TRBD2. CDR1 is MNHNY, CDR2 SVGAGI, per germline (reference sequence). V shed 5 bases and J 6 bases; nucleotides not matched to a gene: 11. The CDR3 is 15 amino acids. DNA of the CDR3: TGTGCCAGCAGTGACGAGCGGGAGGATCCATTCGAGCAGTACTTC. It is translated as CASSDEREDPFEQYF.

CDR3 in amino acids: CASSLGRQNEQFF. CDR3 in DNA: TGTGCCAGCAGTTTGGGTCGACAGAATGAGCAGTTCTTC. The rearrangement joins TRBV28 to TRBJ2-1, with a possible D match to TRBD1 (5 bases). This CDR3 is 13 amino acids long. Germline V gene sequence: CDR1 MDHEN, CDR2 SYDVKM. The V end was cut by 3 bases, the J end by 7 bases, with 10 bases between.

The rearrangement joins TRBV4-1 to TRBJ2-3; 7 bases match TRBD1. Germline V gives CDR1 MGHRA, CDR2 YSYEKL. V gave up 0 bases and J gave up 4 bases; unmatched junction bases: 10. The CDR3 runs 17 residues. In DNA, the CDR3 is TGCGCCAGCAGCCAAGATTGGCAGGACAGGCCCGCAGATACGCAGTATTTT. Protein: CASSQDWQDRPADTQYF.

As to this clone: Other nucleotide sequences in the sample specify the same CDR3. V and J are TRBV4-3 and TRBJ2-1; 9 positions match TRBD1. CDR3 length equals 15 residues. Per germline, CDR1 LGHNA and CDR2 YSLEER. V trimming: 1 base; J trimming: 7 bases; junction bases outside the gene matches: 5. CDR3 in DNA: TGCGCCAGCAGCCAAGGGACAGGGGAAGGGAATGAGCAGTTCTTC. It specifies CASSQGTGEGNEQFF.

V and J are TRBV28 and TRBJ2-1; D might be TRBD1 (6 bases). The CDR3 loop spans 16 amino acids. Trimming removed 5 bases from V and 3 bases from J, with 17 bases in between. CDR1 is MDHEN, CDR2 SYDVKM, per germline. CDR3 bases: TGTGCCAGCAGTGCCCCCGCAGGGGTGTACTACAATGAGCAGTTCTTC. The encoded protein is CASSAPAGVYYNEQFF.

This clone came up once. This CDR3 is CASSFGGPTGETQYF. DNA for the CDR3: TGTGCCAGCAGCTTTGGGGGGCCCACGGGAGAGACCCAGTACTTC. V gene TRBV7-3 combines with J gene TRBJ2-5; possibly TRBD1 or TRBD2 for D (6 bases each). Trimming removed 3 bases from V and 4 bases from J, with 15 bases in between. From germline, CDR1 is SGHTA and CDR2 FQGTGA. This CDR3 spans 15 amino acids.